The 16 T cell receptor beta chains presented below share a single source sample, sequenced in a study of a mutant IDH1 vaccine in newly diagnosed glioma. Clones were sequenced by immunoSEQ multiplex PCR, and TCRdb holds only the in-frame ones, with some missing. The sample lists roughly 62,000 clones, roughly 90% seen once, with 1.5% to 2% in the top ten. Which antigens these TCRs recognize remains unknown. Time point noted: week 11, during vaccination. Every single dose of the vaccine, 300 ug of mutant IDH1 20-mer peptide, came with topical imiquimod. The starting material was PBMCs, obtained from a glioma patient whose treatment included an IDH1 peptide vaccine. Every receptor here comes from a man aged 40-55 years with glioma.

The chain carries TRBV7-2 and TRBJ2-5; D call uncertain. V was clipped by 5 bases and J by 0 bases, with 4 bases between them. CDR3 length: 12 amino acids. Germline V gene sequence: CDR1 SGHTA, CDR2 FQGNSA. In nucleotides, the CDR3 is TGTGCCAGCAGCCCCAACCAAGAGACCCAGTACTTC. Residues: CASSPNQETQYF.

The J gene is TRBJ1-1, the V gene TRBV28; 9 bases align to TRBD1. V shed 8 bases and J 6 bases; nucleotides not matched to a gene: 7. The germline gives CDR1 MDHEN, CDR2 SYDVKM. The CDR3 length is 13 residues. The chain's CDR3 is CASGDRVFAEAFF. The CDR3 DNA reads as TGTGCCAGCGGGGACAGGGTTTTTGCTGAAGCTTTCTTT.

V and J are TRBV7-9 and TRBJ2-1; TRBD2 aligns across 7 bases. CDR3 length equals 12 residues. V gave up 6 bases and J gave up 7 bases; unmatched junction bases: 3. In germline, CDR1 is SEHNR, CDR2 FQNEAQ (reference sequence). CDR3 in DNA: TGTGCCAGCAGGCGGGGAGGGAATGAGCAGTTCTTC. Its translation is CASRRGGNEQFF.

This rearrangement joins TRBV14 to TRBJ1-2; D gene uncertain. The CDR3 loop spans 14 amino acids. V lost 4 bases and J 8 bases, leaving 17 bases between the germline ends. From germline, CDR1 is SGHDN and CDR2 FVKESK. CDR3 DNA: TGTGCCAGCAGCCTTATCGGGGAGGGTTACGGCTACACCTTC. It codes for CASSLIGEGYGYTF.

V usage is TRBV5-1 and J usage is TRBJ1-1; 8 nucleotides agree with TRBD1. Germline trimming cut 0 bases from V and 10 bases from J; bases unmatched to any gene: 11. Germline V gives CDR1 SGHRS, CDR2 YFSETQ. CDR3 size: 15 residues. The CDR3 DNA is TGCGCCAGCAGCTTGGATGGGGACAGGAGGGCAAGAGCTTTCTTT. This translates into CASSLDGDRRARAFF.

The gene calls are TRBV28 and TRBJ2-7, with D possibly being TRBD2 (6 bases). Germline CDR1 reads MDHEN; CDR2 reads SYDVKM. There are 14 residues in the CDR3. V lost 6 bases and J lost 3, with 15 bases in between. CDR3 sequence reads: CASRRPGLNYEQYF. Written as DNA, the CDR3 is TGTGCCAGCAGACGTCCGGGACTGAACTACGAGCAGTACTTC.

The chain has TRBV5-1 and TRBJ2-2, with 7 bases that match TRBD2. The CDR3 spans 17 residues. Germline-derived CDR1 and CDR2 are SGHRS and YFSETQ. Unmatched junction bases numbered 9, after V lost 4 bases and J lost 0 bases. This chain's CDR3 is CASSKSGGRTNTGELFF. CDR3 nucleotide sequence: TGCGCCAGCAGCAAGTCCGGGGGGAGAACGAACACCGGGGAGCTGTTTTTT.

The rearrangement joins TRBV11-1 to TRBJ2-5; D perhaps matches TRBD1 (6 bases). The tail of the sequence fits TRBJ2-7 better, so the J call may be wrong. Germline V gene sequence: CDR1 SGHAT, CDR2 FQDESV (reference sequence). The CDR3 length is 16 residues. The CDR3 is CASSLQGGRVAYEQYF. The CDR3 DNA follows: TGTGCCAGCAGCTTACAAGGGGGACGGGTCGCCTACGAGCAGTACTTC.

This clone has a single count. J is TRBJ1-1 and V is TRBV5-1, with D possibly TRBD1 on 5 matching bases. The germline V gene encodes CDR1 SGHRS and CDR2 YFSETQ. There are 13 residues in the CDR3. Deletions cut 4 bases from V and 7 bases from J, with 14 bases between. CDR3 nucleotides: TGCGCCAGCAGCCTCCGGGGGGGATTTGAAGCTTTCTTT. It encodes CASSLRGGFEAFF.

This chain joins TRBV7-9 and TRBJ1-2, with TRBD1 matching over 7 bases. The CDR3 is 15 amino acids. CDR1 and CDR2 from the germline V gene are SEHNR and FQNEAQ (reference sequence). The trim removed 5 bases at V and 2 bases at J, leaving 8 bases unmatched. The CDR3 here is CASSPETGRNYGYTF. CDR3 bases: TGTGCCAGCAGCCCTGAGACAGGGAGAAACTATGGCTACACCTTC.

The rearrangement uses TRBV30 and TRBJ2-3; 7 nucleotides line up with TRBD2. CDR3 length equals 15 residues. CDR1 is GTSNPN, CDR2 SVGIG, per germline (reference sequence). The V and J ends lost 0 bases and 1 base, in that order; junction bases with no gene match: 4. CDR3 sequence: CAWSVPSGGTDTQYF. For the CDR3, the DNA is TGTGCCTGGAGTGTACCAAGCGGGGGCACAGATACGCAGTATTTT.

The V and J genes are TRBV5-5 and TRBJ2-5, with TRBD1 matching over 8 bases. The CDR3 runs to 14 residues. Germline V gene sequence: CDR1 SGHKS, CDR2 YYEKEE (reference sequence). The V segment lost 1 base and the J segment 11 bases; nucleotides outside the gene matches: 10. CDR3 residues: CASSLLQGVSGQYF. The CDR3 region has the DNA TGTGCCAGCAGCTTGCTACAGGGGGTTAGTGGGCAGTACTTC.

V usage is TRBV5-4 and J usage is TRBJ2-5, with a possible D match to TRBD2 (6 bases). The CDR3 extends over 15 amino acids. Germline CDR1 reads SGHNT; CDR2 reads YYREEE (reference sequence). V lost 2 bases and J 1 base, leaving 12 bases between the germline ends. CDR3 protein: CASSLHGGFQETQYF. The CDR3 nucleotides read TGTGCCAGCAGCTTACACGGGGGTTTCCAAGAGACCCAGTACTTC.

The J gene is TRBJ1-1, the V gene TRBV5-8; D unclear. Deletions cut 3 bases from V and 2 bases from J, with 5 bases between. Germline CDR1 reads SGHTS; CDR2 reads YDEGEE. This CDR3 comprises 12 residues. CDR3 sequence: CASSSDNTEAFF. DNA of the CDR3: TGTGCCAGCAGCTCTGATAACACTGAAGCTTTCTTT.

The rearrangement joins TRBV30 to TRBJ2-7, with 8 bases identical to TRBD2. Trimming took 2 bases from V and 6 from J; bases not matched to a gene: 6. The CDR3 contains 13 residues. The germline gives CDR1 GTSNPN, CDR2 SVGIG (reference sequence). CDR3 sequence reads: CAWSSLAGGEQYV. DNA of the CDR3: TGTGCCTGGAGTTCCCTGGCGGGGGGCGAGCAGTACGTC.

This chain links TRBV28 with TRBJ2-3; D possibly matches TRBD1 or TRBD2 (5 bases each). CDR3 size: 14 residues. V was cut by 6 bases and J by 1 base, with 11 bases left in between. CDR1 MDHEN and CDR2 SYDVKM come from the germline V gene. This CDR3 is CASSSGAGTDTQYF. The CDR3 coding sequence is TGTGCCAGCAGCTCCGGGGCGGGCACAGATACGCAGTATTTT.